This TCR beta chain was documented in a study of response to subunit inactivated influenza vaccine (dated by TCRdb to the late 2010s). Regarding the study in general: Deep quantitative profiling of the T cell receptor repertoire was used in the study to follow responses to a trivalent subunit inactivated influenza vaccine. What the research found in general, with its limitations: The authors proposed that each seasonal influenza vaccination may bring in only a limited number of new T cells.

The library was prepared using RT-PCR. The instrument given in TCRdb is Illumina HiSeq 2500. TCRdb reanalyzed the raw reads on its own, using fastp at Q25 for trimming and MiXCR for clone calling, and kept in-frame beta chains. Identical CDR3 protein sequences are pooled into one entry, listed with their most common genes and DNA. The table for this sample lists about 800,000 distinct CDR3 sequences; approximately 21% of them were counted only once. About 9.4% of the sample is taken by the ten largest. This clonotype came up a few times. It has no known antigen specificity. Within one base of it there is no much larger clone, and no base qualities were kept. The CDR3, from cysteine to phenylalanine, totals 13 residues. The entry retains the CDR3 DNA only, 39 bases that are in frame from base 1. CDR1 MNHNY and CDR2 SVGAGI are derived from the germline V gene (reference sequence). The trim is 6 bases for V and 5 bases for J, with a gap of 13 bases between the germline ends.

The sequences come from PBMCs from blood, collected around 5 days after vaccination. The rearrangement combines TRBV6-6 with TRBJ2-5; the D gene is perhaps TRBD1, from 6 matching bases. The receptor was derived from a man aged 50-60 years who received an inactivated influenza vaccine. Donor details come from another sample of the same person, matched by shared clones. The nucleotide sequence reads TGTGCCAGCAGCCAACAGGGCAAGGAGACCCAGTACTTC. It translates to CASSQQGKETQYF.